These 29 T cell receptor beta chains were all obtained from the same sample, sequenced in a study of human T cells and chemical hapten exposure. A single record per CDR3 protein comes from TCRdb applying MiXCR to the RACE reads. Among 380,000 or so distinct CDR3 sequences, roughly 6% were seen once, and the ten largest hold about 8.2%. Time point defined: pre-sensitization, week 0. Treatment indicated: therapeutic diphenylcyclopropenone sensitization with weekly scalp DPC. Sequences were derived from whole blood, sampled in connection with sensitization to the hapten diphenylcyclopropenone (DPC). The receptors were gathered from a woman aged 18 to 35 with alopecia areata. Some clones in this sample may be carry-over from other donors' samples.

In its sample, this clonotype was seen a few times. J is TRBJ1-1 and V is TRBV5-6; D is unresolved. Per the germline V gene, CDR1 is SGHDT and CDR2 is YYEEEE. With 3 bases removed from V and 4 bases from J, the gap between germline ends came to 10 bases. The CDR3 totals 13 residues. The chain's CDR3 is CASSYLSRTEAFF. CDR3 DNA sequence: TGTGCCAGCAGCTACCTCAGTCGCACTGAAGCTTTCTTT. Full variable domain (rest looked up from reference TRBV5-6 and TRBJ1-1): DAGVTQSPTHLIKTRGQQVTLRCSPKSGHDTVSWYQQALGQGPQFIFQYYEEEERQRGNFPDRFSGHQFPNYSSELNVNALLLGDSALYLCASSYLSRTEAFFGQGTRLTVV.

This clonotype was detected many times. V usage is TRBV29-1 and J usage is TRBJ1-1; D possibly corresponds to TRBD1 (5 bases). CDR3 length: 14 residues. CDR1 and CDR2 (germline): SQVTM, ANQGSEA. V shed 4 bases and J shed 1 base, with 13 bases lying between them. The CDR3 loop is CSVVGGTSNTEAFF. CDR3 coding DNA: TGCAGCGTTGTGGGGGGGACCTCGAACACTGAAGCTTTCTTT.

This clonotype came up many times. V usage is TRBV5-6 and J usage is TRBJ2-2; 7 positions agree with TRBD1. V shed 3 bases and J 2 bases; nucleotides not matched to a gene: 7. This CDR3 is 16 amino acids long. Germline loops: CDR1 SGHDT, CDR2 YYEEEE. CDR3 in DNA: TGTGCCAGCAGCTCCAGCAGACAGGGAAACACCGGGGAGCTGTTTTTT. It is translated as CASSSSRQGNTGELFF.

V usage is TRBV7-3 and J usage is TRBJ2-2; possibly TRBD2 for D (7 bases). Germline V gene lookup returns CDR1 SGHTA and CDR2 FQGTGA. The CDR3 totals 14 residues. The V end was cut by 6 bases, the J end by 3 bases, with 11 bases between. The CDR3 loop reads CASRAGAYTGELFF. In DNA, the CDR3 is TGTGCCAGCAGGGCGGGGGCCTACACCGGGGAGCTGTTTTTT.

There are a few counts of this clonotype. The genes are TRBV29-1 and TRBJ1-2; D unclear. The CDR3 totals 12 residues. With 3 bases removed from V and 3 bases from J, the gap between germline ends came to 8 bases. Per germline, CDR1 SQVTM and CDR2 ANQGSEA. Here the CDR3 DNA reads TGCAGCGTTGATATTGGGGACTATGGCTACACCTTC. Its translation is CSVDIGDYGYTF.

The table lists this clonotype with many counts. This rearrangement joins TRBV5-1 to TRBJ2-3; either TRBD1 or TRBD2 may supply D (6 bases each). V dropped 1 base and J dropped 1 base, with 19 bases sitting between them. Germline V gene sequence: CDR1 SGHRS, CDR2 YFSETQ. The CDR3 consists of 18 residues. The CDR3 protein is CASSLRELYRGRTDTQYF. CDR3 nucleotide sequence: TGCGCCAGCAGCTTGCGGGAGTTGTATCGGGGGCGCACAGATACGCAGTATTTT.

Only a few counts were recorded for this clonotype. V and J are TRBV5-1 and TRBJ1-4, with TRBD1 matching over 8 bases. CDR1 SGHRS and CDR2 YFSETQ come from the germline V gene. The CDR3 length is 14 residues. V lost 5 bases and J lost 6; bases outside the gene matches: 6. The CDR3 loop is CASSPTGGYEKLFF. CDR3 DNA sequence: TGCGCCAGCAGTCCTACAGGGGGGTATGAAAAACTGTTTTTT.

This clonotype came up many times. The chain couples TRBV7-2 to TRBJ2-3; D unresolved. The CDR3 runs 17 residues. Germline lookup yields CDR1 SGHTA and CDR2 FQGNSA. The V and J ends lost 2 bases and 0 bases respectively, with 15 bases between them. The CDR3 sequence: CASSLNAAIVSTDTQYF. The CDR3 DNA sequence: TGTGCCAGCAGCTTAAACGCCGCGATTGTCAGCACAGATACGCAGTATTTT.

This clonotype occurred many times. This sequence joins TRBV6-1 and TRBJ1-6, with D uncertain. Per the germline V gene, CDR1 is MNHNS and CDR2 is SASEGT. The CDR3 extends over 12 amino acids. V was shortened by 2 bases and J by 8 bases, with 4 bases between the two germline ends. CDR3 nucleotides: TGTGCCAGCAGTGAACGGGATTCACCCCTCCACTTT. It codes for CASSERDSPLHF.

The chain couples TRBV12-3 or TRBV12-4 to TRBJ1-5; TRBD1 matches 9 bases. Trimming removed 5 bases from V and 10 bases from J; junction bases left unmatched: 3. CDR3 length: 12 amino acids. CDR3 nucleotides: TGTGCCAGCAGTACACAGGGGGCCCCCCAGCATTTT. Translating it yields CASSTQGAPQHF.

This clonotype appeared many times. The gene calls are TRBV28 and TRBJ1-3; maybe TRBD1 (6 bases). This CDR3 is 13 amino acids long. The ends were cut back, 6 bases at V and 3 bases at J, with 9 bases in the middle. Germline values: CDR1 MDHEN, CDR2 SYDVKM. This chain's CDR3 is CASRTGFGNTIYF. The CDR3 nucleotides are TGTGCCAGCAGAACAGGGTTTGGAAACACCATATATTTT.

The CDR3 loop is CASSGGLPMDTQYF. CDR3 in DNA: TGTGCCAGCAGCGGGGGCTTACCGATGGATACGCAGTATTTT. The V call is TRBV7-2, the J call TRBJ2-3; the D gene is possibly TRBD1 (6 bases). The V end lost 5 bases, the J end lost 6 bases, and 15 bases lay between the germline ends. This CDR3 region has 14 residues. Germline-derived CDR1 and CDR2 are SGHTA and FQGNSA.

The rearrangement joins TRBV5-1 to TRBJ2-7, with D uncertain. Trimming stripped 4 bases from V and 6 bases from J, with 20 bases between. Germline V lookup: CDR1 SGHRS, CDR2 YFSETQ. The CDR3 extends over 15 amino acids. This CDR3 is CASSPLTPGPGEQYF. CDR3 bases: TGCGCCAGCAGCCCTCTTACGCCGGGCCCCGGCGAGCAGTACTTC. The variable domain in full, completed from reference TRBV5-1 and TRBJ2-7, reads KAGVTQTPRYLIKTRGQQVTLSCSPISGHRSVSWYQQTPGQGLQFLFEYFSETQRNKGNFPGRFSGRQFSNSRSEMNVSTLELGDSALYLCASSPLTPGPGEQYFGPGTRLTVT.

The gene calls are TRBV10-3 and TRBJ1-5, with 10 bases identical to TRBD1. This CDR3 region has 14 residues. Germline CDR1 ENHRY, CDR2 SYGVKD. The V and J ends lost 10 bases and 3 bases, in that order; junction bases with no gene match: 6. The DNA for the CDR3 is TGTGCCAGTTCCGGGACAGGGGTCAATCAGCCCCAGCATTTT. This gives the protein CASSGTGVNQPQHF.

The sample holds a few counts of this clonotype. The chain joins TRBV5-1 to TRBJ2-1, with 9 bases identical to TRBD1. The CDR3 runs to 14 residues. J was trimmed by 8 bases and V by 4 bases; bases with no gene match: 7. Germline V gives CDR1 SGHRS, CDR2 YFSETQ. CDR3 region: CASSRGQGVDEQFF. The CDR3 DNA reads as TGCGCCAGCAGCCGGGGACAGGGAGTAGATGAGCAGTTCTTC. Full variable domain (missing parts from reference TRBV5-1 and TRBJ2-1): KAGVTQTPRYLIKTRGQQVTLSCSPISGHRSVSWYQQTPGQGLQFLFEYFSETQRNKGNFPGRFSGRQFSNSRSEMNVSTLELGDSALYLCASSRGQGVDEQFFGPGTRLTVL.

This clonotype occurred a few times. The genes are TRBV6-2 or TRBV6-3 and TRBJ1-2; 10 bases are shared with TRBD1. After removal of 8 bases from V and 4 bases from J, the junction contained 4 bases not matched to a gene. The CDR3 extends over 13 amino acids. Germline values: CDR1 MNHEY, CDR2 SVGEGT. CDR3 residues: CASGTGESYGYTF. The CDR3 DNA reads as TGTGCCAGCGGGACAGGGGAAAGCTATGGCTACACCTTC.

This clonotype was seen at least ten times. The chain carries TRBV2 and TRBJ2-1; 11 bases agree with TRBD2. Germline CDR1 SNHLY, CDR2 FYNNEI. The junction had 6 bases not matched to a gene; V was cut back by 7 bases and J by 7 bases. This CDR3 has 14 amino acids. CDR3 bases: TGTGCCAGCACCGTAGCGGGGGGGGTGAATGAGCAGTTCTTC. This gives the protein CASTVAGGVNEQFF.

Here the CDR3 DNA reads TGTGCCAGCAGTTCCCCAGGGGACCCCGACATGGGCTACACCTTC. This encodes CASSSPGDPDMGYTF. The chain combines TRBV28 with TRBJ1-2, with D tentatively TRBD1 (6 bases). V dropped 4 bases and J dropped 8 bases, with 20 bases sitting between them. CDR3 length: 15 amino acids. Germline V lookup: CDR1 MDHEN, CDR2 SYDVKM.

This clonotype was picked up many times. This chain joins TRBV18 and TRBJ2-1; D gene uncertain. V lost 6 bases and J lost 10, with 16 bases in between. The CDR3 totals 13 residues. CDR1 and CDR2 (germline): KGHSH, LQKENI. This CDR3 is CASSPSKNTEQFF. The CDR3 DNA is TGTGCCAGCTCCCCGTCAAAGAACACGGAGCAGTTCTTC.

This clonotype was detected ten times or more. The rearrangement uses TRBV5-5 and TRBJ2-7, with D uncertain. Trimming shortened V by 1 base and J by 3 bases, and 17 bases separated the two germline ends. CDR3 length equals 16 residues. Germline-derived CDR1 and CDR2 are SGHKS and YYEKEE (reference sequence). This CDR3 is CASSLTVFDNIYEQYF. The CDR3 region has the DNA TGTGCCAGCAGCTTGACAGTCTTTGACAACATCTACGAGCAGTACTTC.

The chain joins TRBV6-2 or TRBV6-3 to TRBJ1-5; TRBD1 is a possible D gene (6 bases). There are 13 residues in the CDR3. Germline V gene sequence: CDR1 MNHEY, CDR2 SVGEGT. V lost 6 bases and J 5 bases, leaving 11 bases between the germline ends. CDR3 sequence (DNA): TGTGCCAGCAGCCCAGGGGCCCATCAGCCCCAGCATTTT. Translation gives CASSPGAHQPQHF.

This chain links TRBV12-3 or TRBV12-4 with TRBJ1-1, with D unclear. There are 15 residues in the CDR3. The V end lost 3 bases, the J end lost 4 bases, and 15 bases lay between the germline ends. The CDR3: CASSFPGILGTEAFF. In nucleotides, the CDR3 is TGTGCCAGCAGTTTCCCGGGGATCTTGGGCACTGAAGCTTTCTTT.

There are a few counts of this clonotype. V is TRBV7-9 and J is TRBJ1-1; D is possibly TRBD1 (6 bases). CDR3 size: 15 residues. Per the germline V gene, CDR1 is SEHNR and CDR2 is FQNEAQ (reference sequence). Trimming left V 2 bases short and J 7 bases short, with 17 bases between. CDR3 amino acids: CASSLRQAGSGEAFF. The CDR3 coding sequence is TGTGCCAGCAGCTTACGACAGGCCGGTTCGGGTGAAGCTTTCTTT.

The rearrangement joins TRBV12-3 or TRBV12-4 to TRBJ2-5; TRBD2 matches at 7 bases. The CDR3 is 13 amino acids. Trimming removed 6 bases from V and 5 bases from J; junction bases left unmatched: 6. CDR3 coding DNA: TGTGCCAGCAGCTCTACTAGCGCGGAGACCCAGTACTTC. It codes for CASSSTSAETQYF.

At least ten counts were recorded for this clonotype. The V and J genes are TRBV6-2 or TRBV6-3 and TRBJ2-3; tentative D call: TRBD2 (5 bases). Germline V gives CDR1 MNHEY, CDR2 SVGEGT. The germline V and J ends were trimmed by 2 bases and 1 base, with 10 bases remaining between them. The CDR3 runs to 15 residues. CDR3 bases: TGTGCCAGCAGTTACGGTTCCGGGGGCACAGATACGCAGTATTTT. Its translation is CASSYGSGGTDTQYF.

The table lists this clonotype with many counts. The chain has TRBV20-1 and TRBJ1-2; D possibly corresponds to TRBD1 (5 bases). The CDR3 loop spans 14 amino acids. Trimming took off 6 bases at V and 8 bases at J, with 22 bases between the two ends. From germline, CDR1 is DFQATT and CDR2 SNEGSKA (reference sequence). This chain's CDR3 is CSAPAGGVDGGYTF. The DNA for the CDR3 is TGCAGTGCCCCTGCCGGGGGGGTGGATGGCGGCTACACCTTC.

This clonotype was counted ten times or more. The CDR3 loop is CASSPGQGGDTQYF. In nucleotides, the CDR3 is TGTGCCAGCTCACCAGGGCAGGGTGGAGATACGCAGTATTTT. The chain couples TRBV18 to TRBJ2-3; D is possibly TRBD1 (5 bases). Germline V gene lookup returns CDR1 KGHSH and CDR2 LQKENI. Trimming took 2 bases from V and 5 from J, leaving 11 bases between them. The CDR3 runs to 14 residues.

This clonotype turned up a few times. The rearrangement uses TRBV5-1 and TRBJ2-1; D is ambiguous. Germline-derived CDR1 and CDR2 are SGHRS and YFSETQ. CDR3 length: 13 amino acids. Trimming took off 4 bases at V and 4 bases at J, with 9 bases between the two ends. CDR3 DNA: TGCGCCAGCAGCGTCGGAGTTTACAATGAGCAGTTCTTC. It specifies CASSVGVYNEQFF. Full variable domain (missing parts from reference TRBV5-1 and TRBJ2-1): KAGVTQTPRYLIKTRGQQVTLSCSPISGHRSVSWYQQTPGQGLQFLFEYFSETQRNKGNFPGRFSGRQFSNSRSEMNVSTLELGDSALYLCASSVGVYNEQFFGPGTRLTVL.

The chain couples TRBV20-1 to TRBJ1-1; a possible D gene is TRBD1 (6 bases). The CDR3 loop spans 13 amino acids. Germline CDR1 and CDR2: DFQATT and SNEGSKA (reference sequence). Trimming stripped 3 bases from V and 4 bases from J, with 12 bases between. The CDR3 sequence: CSASPGQITEAFF. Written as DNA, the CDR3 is TGCAGTGCTAGTCCGGGACAAATCACTGAAGCTTTCTTT.